This TCR beta chain was documented in a study of blood T cell repertoires in COVID-19. Study information: The samples span acute and convalescent COVID-19 from the United States, Italy and Spain. The analysed material was cDNA or gDNA that came from T cells, B-cell-depleted T cells, or PBMCs.

This CDR3 contains 15 residues. The V end lost 3 bases, the J end lost 4 bases, and 13 bases lay between the germline ends. Per the germline V gene, CDR1 is SEHNR and CDR2 is FQNEAQ (reference sequence). Per the original methods: Amplification with reference gene primers provided the estimates of nucleated cell counts. The repertoire was sequenced with immunoSEQ multiplex PCR; TCRdb's copy has only in-frame clones and lacks some. The V and J calls and clone size were taken over from that table, and D and trimming were inferred from the DNA. This table holds 150,000 to 200,000 clones, around 90% found once.

The chain carries TRBV7-9 and TRBJ1-5; D is ambiguous. The sequence came from a man between 40 and 49 years old with acute or convalescent COVID-19. The sequencing input was peripheral blood. In nucleotides, the CDR3 is TGTGCCAGCAGCTTGGGGAGGAATACTAATCAGCCCCAGCATTTT. Encoded protein: CASSLGRNTNQPQHF.